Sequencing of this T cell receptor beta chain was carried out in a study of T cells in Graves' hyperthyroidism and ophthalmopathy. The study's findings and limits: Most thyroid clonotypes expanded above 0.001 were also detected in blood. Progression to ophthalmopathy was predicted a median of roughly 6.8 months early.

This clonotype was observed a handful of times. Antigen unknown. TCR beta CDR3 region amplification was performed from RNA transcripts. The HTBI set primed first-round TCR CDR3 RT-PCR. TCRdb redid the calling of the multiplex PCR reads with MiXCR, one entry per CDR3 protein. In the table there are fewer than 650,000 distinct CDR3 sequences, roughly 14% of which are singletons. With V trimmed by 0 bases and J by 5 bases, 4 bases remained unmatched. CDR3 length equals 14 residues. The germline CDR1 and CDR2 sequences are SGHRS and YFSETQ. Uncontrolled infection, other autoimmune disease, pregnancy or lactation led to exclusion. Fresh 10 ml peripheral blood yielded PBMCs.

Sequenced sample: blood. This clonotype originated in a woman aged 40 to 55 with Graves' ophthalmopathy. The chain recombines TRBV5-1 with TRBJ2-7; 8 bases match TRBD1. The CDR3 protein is CASSLGQGTHEQYF. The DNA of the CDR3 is TGCGCCAGCAGCTTGGGACAGGGGACCCACGAGCAGTACTTC.